Sequencing of this T cell receptor (beta chain) was carried out in a study of CD8 T cells in ankylosing spondylitis. Study results and limitations: In ankylosing spondylitis blood, a motif of roughly eight highly homologous TCR beta variants appeared characteristic. Clones linked with disease were CD8+ and fairly uncommon in the peripheral blood.

Via MiXCR, TCRdb re-called the 5' RACE reads, giving one row per CDR3 protein. The sample has about 420,000 distinct CDR3 sequences; about 22% are singletons. Deletions cut 0 bases from V and 4 bases from J, with 9 bases between. This CDR3 has 14 amino acids. Germline-derived CDR1 and CDR2 are MNHEY and SVGEGT. Remarks on this clonotype: Its antigen remains unknown.

The sequence came from a male donor with ankylosing spondylitis. Material for sequencing was blood, either unsorted or a sorted T cell fraction (not recorded which). This chain joins TRBV6-2 or TRBV6-3 and TRBJ1-1; unclear D gene. The CDR3 spells CASSYSRAGTEAFF. The CDR3 nucleotides read TGTGCCAGCAGTTACTCTCGGGCCGGCACTGAAGCTTTCTTT.